These 18 T cell receptor beta chains share one sample of origin, sequenced in a study of T cell responses to AZD1222 COVID-19 vaccine. The repertoire was sequenced with immunoSEQ multiplex PCR; TCRdb's copy has only in-frame clones and lacks some. Of some 120,000 clones detected, 70% to 90% appear once; the ten largest clones hold 25% to 30%. The specimen comprised peripheral blood, sampled on day 0 of AZD1222 vaccination. The origin of the receptors is an adult in good health.

This sequence joins TRBV5-1 and TRBJ2-5, with D unresolved. The V end lost 0 bases, the J end lost 4 bases, and 10 bases lay between the germline ends. Germline V gene data show CDR1 as SGHRS and CDR2 as YFSETQ. The CDR3 consists of 14 residues. CDR3 sequence reads: CASSLDGFRETQYF. Written as DNA, the CDR3 is TGCGCCAGCAGCTTGGATGGGTTCAGAGAGACCCAGTACTTC.

The chain recombines TRBV6-5 with TRBJ1-6; tentative D call: TRBD1 (5 bases). The germline V and J ends were trimmed by 5 bases and 9 bases, with 14 bases remaining between them. The CDR3 extends over 14 amino acids. Germline CDR1 MNHEY, CDR2 SVGAGI. The CDR3 reads CASSKPPGGSPLHF. Here the CDR3 DNA reads TGTGCCAGCAGTAAGCCCCCGGGGGGTTCACCCCTCCACTTT.

The chain has TRBV3-1 (or the pseudogene TRBV3-2) and TRBJ1-2; possibly TRBD1 for D (6 bases). This CDR3 region has 14 residues. V shed 2 bases and J shed 7 bases, with 14 bases lying between them. CDR1 and CDR2 (germline): LGHDT, YNNKEL (reference sequence). The CDR3 coding sequence is TGTGCCAGCAGCCAACAAAGTGGGGGGGCTGGCTACACCTTC. As protein: CASSQQSGGAGYTF.

The chain couples TRBV29-1 to TRBJ1-1, with 9 positions matching TRBD1. Trimming cost V 7 bases and J 5 bases; bases outside gene matches: 11. The CDR3 length is 14 residues. Germline V gene sequence: CDR1 SQVTM, CDR2 ANQGSEA. The CDR3 DNA reads as TGCAGCGGGTTGTCCGGGACAGGGAGGACTGAAGCTTTCTTT. Translating gives CSGLSGTGRTEAFF.

About this clone itself: The identical CDR3 is also encoded by other nucleotide sequences in the sample. The chain carries TRBV18 and TRBJ1-2, with D unresolved. The V end lost 6 bases, the J end lost 3 bases, and 8 bases lay between the germline ends. Per the germline V gene, CDR1 is KGHSH and CDR2 is LQKENI. The CDR3 runs 12 residues. CDR3 amino acids: CASSPDDYGYTF. The CDR3 DNA reads TGTGCCAGCTCTCCAGATGACTATGGCTACACCTTC. Full variable domain (outside the CDR3, taken from reference TRBV18 and TRBJ1-2): NAGVMQNPRHLVRRRGQEARLRCSPMKGHSHVYWYRQLPEEGLKFMVYLQKENIIDESGMPKERFSAEFPKEGPSILRIQQVVRGDSAAYFCASSPDDYGYTFGSGTRLTVV.

The chain carries TRBV19 and TRBJ2-7; D might be TRBD1 or TRBD2, each matching 5 bases. V was pared by 5 bases and J by 4 bases, with 12 bases between. CDR3 length equals 13 residues. CDR1 is LNHDA, CDR2 SQIVND, per germline (reference sequence). CDR3 coding DNA: TGTGCCAGTAGTCTCGGGACCGGATACGAGCAGTACTTC. Protein product: CASSLGTGYEQYF.

The chain couples TRBV12-3 or TRBV12-4 to TRBJ1-1; the match to TRBD1 covers 8 bases. This CDR3 has 12 amino acids. The J segment lost 7 bases and the V segment lost 6 bases, leaving 4 bases of the junction unmatched. The CDR3 loop is CASRQGVGEAFF. The CDR3 DNA sequence: TGTGCCAGCAGACAGGGGGTCGGTGAAGCTTTCTTT.

The chain carries TRBV5-4 and TRBJ2-3, with TRBD2 matching 9 bases. The V gene's germline CDR1 is SGHNT and CDR2 YYREEE (reference sequence). V lost 2 bases to trimming and J lost 3 bases; unmatched junction nucleotides: 10. The length of the CDR3 is 17 residues. The CDR3 spells CASSFGGSGGTTDTQYF. The CDR3 DNA is TGTGCCAGCAGCTTTGGTGGTAGCGGGGGCACGACAGATACGCAGTATTTT.

The chain links TRBV21-1 to TRBJ2-2. TRBV21-1 is given as a pseudogene. The CDR3 covers 17 residues. CDR3 sequence: CASSNIAKGLDTGELFF. The DNA for the CDR3 is TGTGCCAGCAGCAATATAGCCAAGGGCTTGGACACCGGGGAGCTGTTTTTT.

The chain couples TRBV3-1 (or the pseudogene TRBV3-2) to TRBJ1-2, with 9 bases that match TRBD1. Germline-derived CDR1 and CDR2 are LGHDT and YNNKEL (reference sequence). The CDR3 is 16 residues long. Unmatched junction bases numbered 7, after V lost 1 base and J lost 4 bases. For the CDR3, the DNA is TGTGCCAGCAGCCAAGTTGGGGGACAGGGTGTCTATGGCTACACCTTC. Encoded protein: CASSQVGGQGVYGYTF.

The chain couples TRBV12-3 or TRBV12-4 to TRBJ2-1; 7 positions match TRBD1. V shed 6 bases, J shed 7 bases, and the junction held 6 bases outside the gene matches. This CDR3 is built from 13 residues. CDR3 nucleotides: TGTGCCAGCAGAACAACAGGGGCGAATGAGCAGTTCTTC. Its translation: CASRTTGANEQFF.

This clone appeared a single time. The CDR3 spells CASQKSASGGSSYNEQFF. The CDR3 coding sequence is TGTGCCAGCCAAAAGTCGGCTAGCGGGGGGAGCTCCTACAATGAGCAGTTCTTC. The chain has TRBV7-3 and TRBJ2-1; TRBD2 aligns across 11 bases. From germline, CDR1 is SGHTA and CDR2 FQGTGA. Trimming at V came to 8 bases and at J to 0 bases, leaving 12 bases not matched to a gene. The CDR3 totals 18 residues.

The chain combines TRBV20-1 with TRBJ1-2; a possible D gene is TRBD1 (6 bases). The V gene lost 6 bases and the J gene lost 8 bases, with 13 bases spanning the gap. The CDR3 loop spans 11 amino acids. Germline-derived CDR1 and CDR2 are DFQATT and SNEGSKA (reference sequence). The CDR3 protein is CSAPGGQGYTF. As DNA, the CDR3 is TGCAGTGCCCCCGGGGGGCAAGGCTACACCTTC.

The chain combines TRBV3-1 (or the pseudogene TRBV3-2) with TRBJ1-1; TRBD1 agrees at 7 bases. CDR1 LGHDT and CDR2 YNNKEL come from the germline V gene (reference sequence). The CDR3 spans 14 residues. J gave up 6 bases and V 1 base, and 5 bases lay outside the gene matches. The CDR3, as DNA: TGTGCCAGCAGCCAAGGCAGGGGGGACGCTGAAGCTTTCTTT. It encodes CASSQGRGDAEAFF.

The V gene is TRBV4-2, the J gene TRBJ1-2; a weak D match, TRBD1 (6 bases). CDR3 size: 15 residues. Germline CDR1 LGHNA, CDR2 YNFKEQ. V shed 0 bases and J shed 4 bases, with 12 bases lying between them. The CDR3 DNA reads TGTGCCAGCAGCCAAGATCTTGGGACACTCTATGGCTACACCTTC. This sequence encodes CASSQDLGTLYGYTF.

The chain links TRBV30 to TRBJ1-3, with 8 bases lining up with TRBD1. Germline values: CDR1 GTSNPN, CDR2 SVGIG (reference sequence). The CDR3 runs 15 residues. V gave up 4 bases and J gave up 0 bases; unmatched junction bases: 5. The CDR3 region has the DNA TGTGCCTGGACTGAGGGACAGGCCTCTGGAAACACCATATATTTT. This gives the protein CAWTEGQASGNTIYF.

CDR3 in DNA: TGTGCCAGCAGTTACTCTACTTCTCCTAGCACAGATACGCAGTATTTT. Protein: CASSYSTSPSTDTQYF. The rearrangement joins TRBV6-5 to TRBJ2-3; D remains unclear. The CDR3 sequence is 16 residues long. From germline, CDR1 is MNHEY and CDR2 SVGAGI. V was cut by 0 bases and J by 0 bases, with 10 bases left in between.

The chain uses TRBV23-1 and TRBJ2-6; unclear D gene. TRBV23-1 is recorded as an ORF, its role being uncertain. V gave up 7 bases and J gave up 0 bases, with 7 bases separating them. The CDR3 runs 14 residues. Here the CDR3 DNA reads TGCGCCAGCAATCCAAGCTCTGGGGCCAACGTCCTGACTTTC. Translation: CASNPSSGANVLTF.